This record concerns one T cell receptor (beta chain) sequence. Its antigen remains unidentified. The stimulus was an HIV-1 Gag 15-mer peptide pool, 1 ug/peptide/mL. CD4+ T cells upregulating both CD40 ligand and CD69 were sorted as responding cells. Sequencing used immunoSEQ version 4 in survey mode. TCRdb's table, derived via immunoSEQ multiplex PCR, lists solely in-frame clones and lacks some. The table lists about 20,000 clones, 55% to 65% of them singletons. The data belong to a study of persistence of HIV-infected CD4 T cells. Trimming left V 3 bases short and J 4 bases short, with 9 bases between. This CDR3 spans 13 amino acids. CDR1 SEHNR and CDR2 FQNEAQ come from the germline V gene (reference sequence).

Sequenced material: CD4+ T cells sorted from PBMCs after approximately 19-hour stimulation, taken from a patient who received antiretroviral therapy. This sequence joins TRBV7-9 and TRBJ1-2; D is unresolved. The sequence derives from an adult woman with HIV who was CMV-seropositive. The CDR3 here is CASSLDHSYGYTF. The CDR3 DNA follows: TGTGCCAGCAGCTTGGACCATTCCTATGGCTACACCTTC.